One TCR beta chain is described in this entry. V was pared by 0 bases and J by 0 bases, with 9 bases of the junction left unmatched. This CDR3 has 19 residues. Germline CDR1 reads SGHRS; CDR2 reads YFSETQ. The sample belongs to a study of blood T cell repertoires in COVID-19. Study processing details: Amplified reference gene primers provided the basis for estimating nucleated cell counts. Sequencing was performed with immunoSEQ multiplex PCR; in TCRdb, only in-frame clones are kept and a portion is missing. V, J and clone size are those of that table, while D and trimming were read from the DNA. The sample records roughly 210,000 clones, under 90% being singletons.

Sequenced sample: peripheral blood. This TCR was sampled from a woman of 80 years or more with COVID-19, enrolled during active disease. The chain links TRBV5-1 to TRBJ2-2, with TRBD2 matching over 9 bases. CDR3 protein: CASSLALGSGGANTGELFF. CDR3 nucleotides: TGCGCCAGCAGCTTGGCTTTAGGTAGCGGGGGAGCGAACACCGGGGAGCTGTTTTTT.